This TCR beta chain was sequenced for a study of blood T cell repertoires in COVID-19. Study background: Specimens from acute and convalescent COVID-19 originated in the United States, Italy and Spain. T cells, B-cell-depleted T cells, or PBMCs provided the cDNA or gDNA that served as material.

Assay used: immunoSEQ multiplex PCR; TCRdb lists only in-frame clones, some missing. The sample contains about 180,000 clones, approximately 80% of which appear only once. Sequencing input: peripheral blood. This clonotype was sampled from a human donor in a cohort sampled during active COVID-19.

CDR3 amino acids: CASTPGLAGYEQYF. The CDR3 DNA is TGTGCCAGCACCCCGGGACTAGCGGGGTACGAGCAGTACTTC. The chain couples TRBV3-1 (or the pseudogene TRBV3-2) to TRBJ2-7; TRBD2 matches at 13 bases. The CDR3 contains 14 residues. Trimming took 7 bases from V and 4 from J; bases not matched to a gene: 4. Germline CDR1 reads LGHDT; CDR2 reads YNNKEL (reference sequence).